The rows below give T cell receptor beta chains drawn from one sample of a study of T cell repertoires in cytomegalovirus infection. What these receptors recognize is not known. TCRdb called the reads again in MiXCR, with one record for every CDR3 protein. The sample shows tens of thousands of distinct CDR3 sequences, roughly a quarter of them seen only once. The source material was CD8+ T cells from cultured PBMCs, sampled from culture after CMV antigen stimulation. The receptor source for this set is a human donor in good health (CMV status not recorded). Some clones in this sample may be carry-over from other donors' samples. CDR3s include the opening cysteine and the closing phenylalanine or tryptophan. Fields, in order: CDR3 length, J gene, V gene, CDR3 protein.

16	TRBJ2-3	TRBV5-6	CASSLLRDGNTDTQYF
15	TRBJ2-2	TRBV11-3	CASSLVGGETGELFF
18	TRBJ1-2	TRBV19	CASSIDRSGGTIDYGYTF
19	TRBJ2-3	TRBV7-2	CASSNLTGLDRRGTDTQYF
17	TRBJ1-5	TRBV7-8	CASSPEGRLKGRQPQHF
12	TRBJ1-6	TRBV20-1	CSAVDSNSPLHF
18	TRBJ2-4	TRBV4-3	CASSQGQDGVRAKNIQYF
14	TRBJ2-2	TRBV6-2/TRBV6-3	CASSPETGTGELFF
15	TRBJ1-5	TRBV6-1	CASSETGNSNQPQHF
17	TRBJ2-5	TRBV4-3	CASSQGRGQGNQETQYF
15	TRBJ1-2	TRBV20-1	CSAREREGPNYGYTF
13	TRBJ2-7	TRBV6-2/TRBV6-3	CASSEGFTYEQYF
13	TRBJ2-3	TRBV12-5	CASGSDTQHTQYF
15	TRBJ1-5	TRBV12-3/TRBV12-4	CASSDESERDQPQHF
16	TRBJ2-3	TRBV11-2	CASSLQGGKITDTQYF
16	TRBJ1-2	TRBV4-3	CASSHSPGQANYGYTF
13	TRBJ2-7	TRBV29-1	CSVETSESYEQYF
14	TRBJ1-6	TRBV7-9	CASSSGQGNSPLHF
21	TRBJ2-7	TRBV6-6	CASSSATPTGTSEYISYEQYF
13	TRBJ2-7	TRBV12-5	CASGLGDGYEQYF
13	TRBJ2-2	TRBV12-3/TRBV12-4	CASSLAGSGELFF
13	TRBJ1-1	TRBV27	CASSVSRNTEAFF
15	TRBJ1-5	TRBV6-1	CASTKSPDRAQPQHF
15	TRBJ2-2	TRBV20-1	CSARGIGDNTGELFF
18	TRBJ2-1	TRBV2	CATQLAGGLSSSYNEQFF
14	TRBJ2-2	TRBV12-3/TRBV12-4	CASSLEAFTGELFF
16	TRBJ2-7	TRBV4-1	CASSQETGLLLSEQYF
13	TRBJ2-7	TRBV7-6	CASSLKQTYEQYF
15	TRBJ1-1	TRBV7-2	CASSVSGGAGTEAFF
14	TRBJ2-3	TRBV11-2	CASSLGRYTDTQYF
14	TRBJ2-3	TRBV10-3	CAISGDSPTDTQYF
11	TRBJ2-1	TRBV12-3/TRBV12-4	CASSLGPHLFF
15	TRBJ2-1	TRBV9	CASSVDRAGYNEQFF
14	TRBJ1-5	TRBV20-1	CSARVLQGDQPQHF
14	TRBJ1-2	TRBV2	CASSGDRGRDGYTF
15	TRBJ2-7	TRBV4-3	CASSQARTGPYEQYF
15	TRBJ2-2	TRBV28	CASSLGADRYGELFF
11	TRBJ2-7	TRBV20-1	CSAPGRTEQYF
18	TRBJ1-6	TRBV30	CAWSVGVGGPGTRSPLHF
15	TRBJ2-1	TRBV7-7	CASSPGLAGYNEQFF
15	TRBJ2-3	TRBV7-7	CASSLMGASTDTQYF
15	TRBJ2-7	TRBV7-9	CASSASKLLSYEQYF
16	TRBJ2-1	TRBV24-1	CATSDPGQGALNEQFF
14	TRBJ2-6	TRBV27	CASSLGSGANVLTF
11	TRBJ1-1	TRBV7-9	CASSPSTEAFF
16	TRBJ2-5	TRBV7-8	CASSTTGTEYQETQYF
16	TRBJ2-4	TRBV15	CATSKLVGLAKNIQYF
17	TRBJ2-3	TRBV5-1	CASSRWASGGTTDTQYF
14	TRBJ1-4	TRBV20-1	CSAPHGAPNEKLFF
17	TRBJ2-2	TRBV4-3	CASSHQVAGANTGELFF
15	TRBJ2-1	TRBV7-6	CASSHAQGSYNEQFF
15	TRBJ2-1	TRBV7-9	CASSYKRETSNEQFF